This is a list of T cell receptor beta chains from one sample in a study of identical twins. One entry per CDR3 protein results from TCRdb running MiXCR on the 5' RACE reads. The profile shows around 570,000 distinct CDR3 sequences, around a tenth of them singletons. The data also belong to a second study, concerning yellow fever vaccine responses in identical twins.

The sample taken for sequencing was PBMCs. All receptors come from a woman under 30 in good health. Each CDR3 is given with its conserved first and last residue. The D gene is left open where the match is weak. A clone size is listed for some rows: how often the clone was seen (once, few, many), or a class if it is expanded.

>TRBV15|TRBJ2-7|14|NA|NA
CATSREPASYEQYF
TGTGCCACCAGCAGAGAACCTGCCTCCTACGAGCAGTACTTC
>TRBV6-2/TRBV6-3|TRBJ2-6|14|few|NA
CASIGGPGANVLTF
TGTGCCAGCATCGGGGGGCCCGGGGCCAACGTCCTGACTTTC
>TRBV29-1|TRBJ2-1|14|NA|TRBD2
CSATEGTSGSEQFF
TGCAGCGCCACAGAGGGGACTAGCGGGAGTGAGCAGTTCTTC
>TRBV4-3|TRBJ2-3|16|many|NA
CASSQDRDPFTDTQYF
TGCGCCAGCAGCCAAGACCGGGATCCCTTCACAGATACGCAGTATTTT
>TRBV9|TRBJ2-7|15|few|NA
CASSPQGLPSYEQYF
TGTGCCAGCAGCCCGCAGGGTTTACCATCCTACGAGCAGTACTTC
>TRBV20-1|TRBJ2-3|17|NA|TRBD2
CSAGGSLAGGPGDTQYF
TGCAGTGCGGGGGGGAGCTTGGCGGGAGGGCCCGGGGATACGCAGTATTTT
>TRBV12-3/TRBV12-4|TRBJ2-1|14|NA|TRBD1
CASSLRQGANEQFF
TGTGCCAGCAGTTTACGACAGGGGGCCAATGAGCAGTTCTTC
>TRBV6-5|TRBJ2-7|14|NA|NA
CASSYVQGSNEQYF
TGTGCCAGCAGTTACGTACAGGGTTCGAACGAGCAGTACTTC
>TRBV6-4|TRBJ2-3|14|many|TRBD1
CASSRTGGTDTQYF
TGTGCCAGCAGTCGGACAGGGGGCACAGATACGCAGTATTTT
>TRBV29-1|TRBJ2-2|16|few|TRBD1
CSVEATGTGYTGELFF
TGCAGCGTTGAAGCCACCGGGACAGGGTACACCGGGGAGCTGTTTTTT
>TRBV15|TRBJ1-1|14|NA|NA
CATVPFPGSTEAFF
TGTGCCACCGTCCCATTCCCAGGGAGCACTGAAGCTTTCTTT
>TRBV29-1|TRBJ2-1|15|few|NA
CSVEGTSRIYNEQFF
TGCAGCGTTGAAGGTACGAGCCGGATTTACAATGAGCAGTTCTTC
>TRBV20-1|TRBJ1-4|13|NA|NA
CSARDTTNEKLFF
TGCAGTGCCAGGGACACAACTAATGAAAAACTGTTTTTT
>TRBV4-2|TRBJ2-1|15|few|NA
CASSQYARGYNEQFF
TGTGCCAGCAGCCAATACGCCAGGGGCTACAATGAGCAGTTCTTC
>TRBV19|TRBJ2-1|13|NA|NA
CASVAGHSDEQFF
TGTGCCAGTGTGGCGGGGCATAGCGATGAGCAGTTCTTC
>TRBV20-1|TRBJ1-5|14|few|NA
CSAGEARENQPQHF
TGCAGTGCTGGGGAAGCCAGGGAAAATCAGCCCCAGCATTTT
>TRBV20-1|TRBJ2-7|14|many|NA
CSASDYGLSYEQYF
TGCAGTGCTAGCGACTACGGCCTGTCCTACGAGCAGTACTTC
>TRBV11-1|TRBJ2-4|15|NA|TRBD2
CASSSRLAEKNIQYF
TGTGCCAGCAGCTCTCGGCTAGCGGAAAAAAACATTCAGTACTTC
>TRBV4-3|TRBJ2-7|14|many|TRBD1
CASSQERTGYEQYF
TGCGCCAGCAGCCAAGAAAGGACAGGGTACGAGCAGTACTTC
>TRBV12-3/TRBV12-4|TRBJ2-2|14|many|NA
CASRQGRNTGELFF
TGTGCCAGCCGTCAGGGGCGGAACACCGGGGAGCTGTTTTTT
>TRBV29-1|TRBJ2-7|14|few|NA
CSVEGSRDSYEQYF
TGCAGCGTTGAGGGTAGCCGTGACTCCTACGAGCAGTACTTC
>TRBV14|TRBJ2-5|15|NA|NA
CASSQDLSSQETQYF
TGTGCCAGCAGCCAAGATCTCAGTAGCCAAGAGACCCAGTACTTC
>TRBV20-1|TRBJ2-2|15|NA|NA
CSARDQDQNTGELFF
TGCAGTGCTAGAGATCAGGACCAAAACACCGGGGAGCTGTTTTTT
>TRBV2|TRBJ2-1|13|many|NA
CASSEVPSIGQFF
TGTGCCAGCAGTGAAGTCCCCTCGATAGGGCAGTTCTTC
>TRBV7-9|TRBJ2-1|16|NA|NA
CASSLLSGSSYNEQFF
TGTGCCAGCAGCTTATTGTCCGGAAGCTCCTACAATGAGCAGTTCTTC
>TRBV12-3/TRBV12-4|TRBJ2-7|14|NA|NA
CASSPEGLAYEQYF
TGTGCCAGCAGTCCCGAGGGCCTGGCCTACGAGCAGTACTTC
>TRBV5-1|TRBJ2-3|13|NA|NA
CASSTGDTDTQYF
TGCGCCAGCAGCACTGGGGACACAGATACGCAGTATTTT
>TRBV15|TRBJ2-7|18|NA|NA
CATSRDLGATGRIYEQYF
TGTGCCACCAGCAGAGATCTGGGGGCGACAGGGAGGATATACGAGCAGTACTTC
>TRBV7-9|TRBJ2-7|15|many|NA
CASSSLGAATYEQYF
TGTGCCAGCAGCTCCCTCGGGGCCGCAACCTACGAGCAGTACTTC
>TRBV11-2|TRBJ2-2|16|few|NA
CASSLGRQQNTGELFF
TGTGCCAGCAGCTTAGGAAGGCAACAGAACACCGGGGAGCTGTTTTTT
>TRBV12-3/TRBV12-4|TRBJ1-2|12|many|NA
CASTLPQGGYTF
TGTGCCAGCACCCTCCCCCAGGGTGGCTACACCTTC
>TRBV20-1|TRBJ1-5|16|NA|TRBD1
CSASPPGGNSNQPQHF
TGCAGTGCTAGCCCGCCAGGGGGCAATAGCAATCAGCCCCAGCATTTT
>TRBV29-1|TRBJ2-1|15|many|NA
CSVLLGEVSYNEQFF
TGCAGCGTCCTCTTAGGGGAAGTAAGTTACAATGAGCAGTTCTTC
>TRBV20-1|TRBJ1-1|12|many|NA
CSARRPNTEAFF
TGCAGTGCTAGAAGGCCGAACACTGAAGCTTTCTTT
>TRBV20-1|TRBJ1-2|13|many|NA
CSARDVGQPRYTF
TGCAGTGCTAGAGATGTGGGGCAGCCGCGTTACACCTTC
>TRBV20-1|TRBJ2-7|12|many|NA
CSASLGAYEQYF
TGCAGTGCTAGTCTTGGAGCCTACGAGCAGTACTTC
>TRBV12-3/TRBV12-4|TRBJ1-1|14|NA|NA
CASTQGPEGTEAFF
TGTGCCAGCACCCAAGGGCCGGAGGGAACTGAAGCTTTCTTT
>TRBV9|TRBJ2-5|15|few|NA
CASSPPDWGRETQYF
TGTGCCAGCAGCCCACCCGACTGGGGCCGAGAGACCCAGTACTTC
>TRBV20-1|TRBJ2-7|12|few|TRBD1
CILRDREYEQYF
TGCATCCTCCGGGACAGGGAATACGAGCAGTACTTC
>TRBV6-5|TRBJ1-3|15|NA|NA
CASSYDWSSGNTIYF
TGTGCCAGCAGTTACGACTGGAGCTCTGGAAACACCATATATTTT
>TRBV5-1|TRBJ2-3|15|few|NA
CASSTSMGPGDTQYF
TGCGCCAGCAGCACCTCTATGGGTCCCGGCGATACGCAGTATTTT
>TRBV20-1|TRBJ2-1|14|few|NA
CSATLSTGYNEQFF
TGCAGTGCTACCCTTTCGACTGGGTACAATGAGCAGTTCTTC
>TRBV4-1|TRBJ2-7|16|many|NA
CASSQAYSERIYEQYF
TGCGCCAGCAGCCAGGCCTACTCGGAGAGGATATACGAGCAGTACTTC
>TRBV28|TRBJ2-7|13|few|NA
CASSLLKSYEQYF
TGTGCCAGCAGTTTACTCAAATCCTACGAGCAGTACTTC
>TRBV7-2|TRBJ2-1|14|many|NA
CASSLASSYNEQFF
TGTGCCAGCAGCTTAGCCAGCTCCTACAATGAGCAGTTCTTC
>TRBV30|TRBJ2-7|14|many|TRBD1
CAWERTGRTYEQYF
TGTGCCTGGGAACGGACAGGGCGAACCTACGAGCAGTACTTC
>TRBV10-3|TRBJ2-3|11|NA|NA
CAISELDTQYF
TGTGCCATCAGTGAGTTAGATACGCAGTATTTT
>TRBV29-1|TRBJ2-2|14|many|TRBD2
CSVLSGRGTGELFF
TGCAGCGTACTTAGCGGGAGGGGGACCGGGGAGCTGTTTTTT
>TRBV4-3|TRBJ2-7|15|many|TRBD2
CASSQLAGVFYEQYF
TGCGCCAGCAGCCAACTAGCGGGAGTTTTTTACGAGCAGTACTTC
>TRBV15|TRBJ2-5|12|NA|NA
CATGALQETQYF
TGTGCCACCGGGGCTCTTCAAGAGACCCAGTACTTC
>TRBV30|TRBJ1-1|12|few|NA
CAWRDQWTEAFF
TGTGCCTGGAGGGACCAGTGGACTGAAGCTTTCTTT